This T cell receptor beta chain was captured by sequencing in a study of shared clonotypes between healthy human individuals. The CDR3 covers 13 residues. Per germline, CDR1 SGHDN and CDR2 FVKESK. The V end was cut by 0 bases, the J end by 8 bases, with 10 bases between. The repertoire was sequenced with immunoSEQ multiplex PCR; TCRdb's copy has only in-frame clones and lacks some. Of a few million clones listed, approximately 93% are singletons. This chain connects TRBV14 to TRBJ1-2, with D tentatively TRBD1 (6 bases). This sequence was found in a man between 18 and 35 years old in good health. Some clones in this sample may be carry-over from other donors' samples. The sample taken for sequencing was naive CD4+ T cells from PBMCs. Noted subset: CD45RA+ positively selected. The CDR3 is CASSQDPGGGYTF. The CDR3 coding sequence is TGTGCCAGCAGCCAAGATCCCGGGGGCGGCTACACCTTC.